These 26 T cell receptor beta chains were sequenced from one sample in a study of post-analysis software for immune sequencing data. Study observations and caveats: Controls showed lower frequencies than patients for five TRBV segments, and TRBV5-6, TRBV5-1 and TRBV20-1 were among these.

The antigens these receptors bind are not known. cDNA libraries for TCR beta contained unique molecular identifiers. TCRdb re-called the PCR reads through MiXCR, storing one row per CDR3 protein. The data hold hundreds of thousands of distinct CDR3 sequences, with roughly three fifths observed a single time. Sample: blood. These TCRs come from a girl between 2 and 10 years old with multiple sclerosis.

The chain links TRBV7-3 to TRBJ2-1; D ambiguous. Trimming took 5 bases from V and 7 from J, leaving 15 bases between them. This CDR3 is built from 14 residues. CDR1 and CDR2 from the germline V gene are SGHTA and FQGTGA. The CDR3 DNA sequence: TGTGCCAGCAGCCTTACCTTCTCCATTAATGAGCAGTTCTTC. Its translation is CASSLTFSINEQFF.

The sample holds a few counts of this clonotype. CDR3 DNA: TGCGCCAGCAGCACAGGAGGGGGGAACTATGGCTACACCTTC. Protein product: CASSTGGGNYGYTF. The chain uses TRBV5-1 and TRBJ1-2; D is possibly TRBD1 (6 bases). CDR1 and CDR2 from the germline V gene are SGHRS and YFSETQ. With 4 bases removed from V and 2 bases from J, the gap between germline ends came to 12 bases. The CDR3 spans 14 residues.

V usage is TRBV29-1 and J usage is TRBJ2-1; a weak D match, TRBD2 (6 bases). The germline V gene has CDR1 SQVTM and CDR2 ANQGSEA. Trimming left V 3 bases short and J 6 bases short, with 15 bases between. This CDR3 region has 14 residues. CDR3 sequence: CSVDRWQGGNEQFF. DNA for the CDR3: TGCAGCGTTGACAGGTGGCAGGGAGGCAATGAGCAGTTCTTC.

V and J are TRBV7-2 and TRBJ2-4; 7 bases fit TRBD2. Germline V lookup: CDR1 SGHTA, CDR2 FQGNSA. J lost 3 bases, V lost 3 bases, and 8 bases had no gene match. The CDR3 runs 16 residues. The CDR3 reads CASSFRGRGDKNIQYF. The CDR3 bases are TGTGCCAGCAGCTTCCGGGGACGGGGGGACAAAAACATTCAGTACTTC.

The rearrangement joins TRBV9 to TRBJ2-5; D ambiguous. Germline CDR1 reads SGDLS; CDR2 reads YYNGEE. Trimming removed 2 bases from V and 4 bases from J, with 12 bases in between. The CDR3 length is 14 residues. CDR3 in DNA: TGTGCCAGCAGCGTGGAGCCTAGGGCAGAGACCCAGTACTTC. Translation: CASSVEPRAETQYF.

This chain joins TRBV5-6 and TRBJ1-1; tentatively, D is TRBD1 (5 bases). The V and J ends lost 6 bases and 4 bases respectively, with 16 bases between them. Per the germline V gene, CDR1 is SGHDT and CDR2 is YYEEEE. The CDR3 consists of 14 residues. CDR3 in amino acids: CASMFGLRGTEAFF. DNA of the CDR3: TGTGCCAGCATGTTTGGGTTGAGGGGCACTGAAGCTTTCTTT.

The CDR3 DNA is TGCAGTGCTGTCAAGGGGAACTATGGCTACACCTTC. This gives the protein CSAVKGNYGYTF. The chain employs TRBV20-1 and TRBJ1-2; maybe TRBD1 (5 bases). CDR1 and CDR2 (germline): DFQATT, SNEGSKA (reference sequence). The CDR3 is 12 amino acids. V dropped 5 bases and J dropped 2 bases, with 9 bases sitting between them.

CDR3 sequence: CAISEGTGSSYEQYF. CDR3 DNA sequence: TGTGCCATCAGTGAGGGGACAGGAAGCTCCTACGAGCAGTACTTC. The chain links TRBV10-3 to TRBJ2-7; 8 bases agree with TRBD1. The germline CDR1 and CDR2 sequences are ENHRY and SYGVKD. This CDR3 contains 15 residues. V was clipped by 2 bases and J by 0 bases; unmatched bases: 3.

V gene TRBV20-1 combines with J gene TRBJ1-2, with 12 bases aligning to TRBD1. The CDR3 extends over 16 amino acids. J was trimmed by 5 bases and V by 5 bases; bases with no gene match: 12. The V gene's germline CDR1 is DFQATT and CDR2 SNEGSKA (reference sequence). Here the CDR3 DNA reads TGCAGTGCTCCTCCCCCCCCGGGACAGGGGGCATATGGCTACACCTTC. Its translation: CSAPPPPGQGAYGYTF.

The chain carries TRBV6-5 and TRBJ2-1; weak D call: TRBD2 (6 bases). V was cut by 5 bases and J by 2 bases, with 13 bases left in between. Looked up from germline, CDR1 is MNHEY and CDR2 is SVGAGI. The CDR3 is 15 amino acids. The CDR3 protein is CASSAASVAYNEQFF. CDR3 DNA: TGTGCCAGCAGTGCCGCTAGCGTGGCCTACAATGAGCAGTTCTTC.

The genes are TRBV6-5 and TRBJ1-2; no clear D gene. V lost 2 bases and J lost 2, with 9 bases in between. CDR3 size: 14 residues. The germline V gene has CDR1 MNHEY and CDR2 SVGAGI. In DNA, the CDR3 is TGTGCCAGCAGTTACGCCGCGGGAAACTATGGCTACACCTTC. Amino acids: CASSYAAGNYGYTF.

This sequence joins TRBV20-1 and TRBJ2-3, with 8 positions matching TRBD2. Trimming took 3 bases from V and 3 from J; bases not matched to a gene: 5. Germline V gene lookup returns CDR1 DFQATT and CDR2 SNEGSKA (reference sequence). This CDR3 has 14 amino acids. CDR3 loop: CSARSGSGTDTQYF. CDR3 in DNA: TGCAGTGCTAGGAGCGGGAGTGGTACAGATACGCAGTATTTT.

The rearrangement uses TRBV2 and TRBJ2-6, with D hard to call. The germline V gene has CDR1 SNHLY and CDR2 FYNNEI. The CDR3 has 16 residues. Trimming took off 0 bases at V and 0 bases at J, with 6 bases between the two ends. CDR3 DNA: TGTGCCAGCAGTGAAGCGCGCGCCTCTGGGGCCAACGTCCTGACTTTC. Its protein product is CASSEARASGANVLTF.

As regards this clonotype: At one boundary the junction diverges from the germline segment, which might be a read error. This chain uses TRBV5-1 with TRBJ2-1; D is perhaps TRBD1 (5 bases). The CDR3 length is 16 residues. Germline CDR1 SGHRS, CDR2 YFSETQ. This chain's CDR3 is CASSNQGFWGSKEPFF. The CDR3 DNA sequence: TGCGCCAGCAGCAACCAGGGTTTCTGGGGTTCCAAAGAGCCGTTCTTC. The variable domain in full, with the rest retrieved from reference TRBV5-1 and TRBJ2-1, is KAGVTQTPRYLIKTRGQQVTLSCSPISGHRSVSWYQQTPGQGLQFLFEYFSETQRNKGNFPGRFSGRQFSNSRSEMNVSTLELGDSALYLCASSNQGFWGSKEPFFGPGTRLTVL.

The table lists this clonotype with a count of one. At one boundary the junction diverges from the germline segment, which might be a read error. The V gene is TRBV7-7, the J gene TRBJ2-1; D is perhaps TRBD1 or TRBD2 (5 bases each). The CDR3 covers 14 residues. CDR1 is SSHAT and CDR2 is FNYEAQ in the germline V gene (reference sequence). In DNA, the CDR3 is TGTGCTAGCAGTTTGGGGACCCCGGGGAATGAGCAGTTCTTC. Translated: CASSLGTPGNEQFF.

The CDR3 coding sequence is TGTGCCAGCAGCTCCCAAGGGACCCACACTGAAGCTTTCTTT. Translation: CASSSQGTHTEAFF. J is TRBJ1-1 and V is TRBV7-3, with D maybe TRBD1 (5 bases). CDR3 length equals 14 residues. Trimming took 4 bases from V and 3 from J, leaving 12 bases between them. The germline CDR1 and CDR2 sequences are SGHTA and FQGTGA.

This chain uses TRBV6-1 with TRBJ2-3, with D unclear. CDR3 length equals 11 residues. V shed 1 base and J shed 7 bases, with 3 bases lying between them. Germline V lookup: CDR1 MNHNS, CDR2 SASEGT. The CDR3 DNA reads as TGTGCCAGCAGTGAAGGAAATACGCAGTATTTT. This encodes CASSEGNTQYF.

The chain recombines TRBV14 with TRBJ2-5; D may be TRBD1 (5 bases). Trimming left V 4 bases short and J 4 bases short, with 13 bases between. From germline, CDR1 is SGHDN and CDR2 FVKESK. This CDR3 comprises 14 residues. CDR3 sequence reads: CASSRPQGRETQYF. In DNA, the CDR3 is TGTGCCAGCAGCCGTCCCCAGGGTAGAGAGACCCAGTACTTC.

This rearrangement joins TRBV6-5 to TRBJ1-1, with D unclear. The germline V gene has CDR1 MNHEY and CDR2 SVGAGI. V was trimmed by 2 bases and J by 1 base, leaving 11 bases between them. The CDR3 has 15 amino acids. The chain's CDR3 is CASSYVGGGNTEAFF. The DNA for the CDR3 is TGTGCCAGCAGTTACGTGGGCGGTGGGAACACTGAAGCTTTCTTT.

V and J are TRBV7-9 and TRBJ1-6; maybe TRBD1 (5 bases). V lost 4 bases, J lost 10 bases, and 17 bases lay in between. From germline, CDR1 is SEHNR and CDR2 FQNEAQ (reference sequence). The CDR3 is made up of 15 amino acids. The CDR3 DNA reads as TGTGCCAGCAGCTCCCTCCAGGGTGGCCGCTCACCCCTCCACTTT. It translates to CASSSLQGGRSPLHF.

In this sample, this clonotype turned up a few times. The chain has TRBV6-6 and TRBJ2-1, with 14 bases aligning to TRBD2. From germline, CDR1 is MNHNY and CDR2 SVGAGI (reference sequence). V gave up 6 bases and J gave up 7 bases; unmatched junction bases: 8. This CDR3 has 16 amino acids. CDR3 sequence: CASRTGLAGGLNEQFF. CDR3 nucleotide sequence: TGTGCCAGCAGGACCGGACTAGCGGGAGGCCTAAATGAGCAGTTCTTC.

The table lists this clonotype with a few counts. The CDR3 loop reads CASSLLGPFSGANVLTF. In DNA form, the CDR3 reads TGCGCCAGCAGCTTGTTGGGTCCATTCTCTGGGGCCAACGTCCTGACTTTC. This chain links TRBV5-1 with TRBJ2-6; no clear D gene. Germline loops: CDR1 SGHRS, CDR2 YFSETQ. The CDR3 contains 17 residues. V lost 1 base and J 0 bases, leaving 11 bases between the germline ends. Looking up the rest from reference TRBV5-1 and TRBJ2-6 gives the full variable domain: KAGVTQTPRYLIKTRGQQVTLSCSPISGHRSVSWYQQTPGQGLQFLFEYFSETQRNKGNFPGRFSGRQFSNSRSEMNVSTLELGDSALYLCASSLLGPFSGANVLTFGAGSRLTVL.

A few counts support this clonotype. CDR3 in amino acids: CATSTNYEQYF. CDR3 nucleotides: TGTGCCACCAGCACGAACTACGAGCAGTACTTC. V and J are TRBV15 and TRBJ2-5; D gene unclear. The DNA end is a closer match to TRBJ2-7, so the J assignment may be wrong. Germline V gives CDR1 LNHNV, CDR2 YYDKDF (reference sequence). This CDR3 has 11 amino acids.

This rearrangement joins TRBV20-1 to TRBJ1-2; 7 bases are shared with TRBD1. The CDR3 has 12 residues. Looked up from germline, CDR1 is DFQATT and CDR2 is SNEGSKA (reference sequence). V lost 2 bases and J lost 4; bases outside the gene matches: 1. CDR3 sequence: CSARRDSYGYTF. CDR3 nucleotides: TGCAGTGCTAGACGGGACAGCTATGGCTACACCTTC.

This clonotype was found a few times. This chain links TRBV6-5 with TRBJ2-3; 8 bases match TRBD2. The CDR3 sequence is 15 residues long. With 8 bases clipped from V and 1 base from J, the junction kept 8 bases outside the gene matches. CDR1 is MNHEY, CDR2 SVGAGI, per germline. CDR3 bases: TGTGCCAGCGGCGGGGGGCCCTCTGGCACAGATACGCAGTATTTT. Translated: CASGGGPSGTDTQYF.

To note about this clonotype: The junction does not match germline at one end; this may be a read error. V gene TRBV5-1 combines with J gene TRBJ2-1; tentative D call: TRBD1 (5 bases). Germline V gives CDR1 SGHRS, CDR2 YFSETQ. The CDR3 has 15 residues. In DNA form, the CDR3 reads TGCGCCAGCCGCTTTCAGGGCAGCTCCTACAATGAGCAGTTCTTC. Residues: CASRFQGSSYNEQFF.